The 32 T cell receptor beta chains presented below share a single source sample, sequenced in a study of blood T cell repertoires in COVID-19. Assay: immunoSEQ multiplex PCR; the TCRdb copy retains only in-frame clones and omits some. The sample contains some 70,000 clones, around 87% of which appear only once. Sequenced: peripheral blood. These receptors all stem from a man aged 45 to 65 with active COVID-19.

This chain uses TRBV7-9 with TRBJ2-3, with 11 positions matching TRBD2. Per germline, CDR1 SEHNR and CDR2 FQNEAQ (reference sequence). Trimming removed 8 bases from V and 6 bases from J; junction bases left unmatched: 4. The CDR3 is 13 amino acids. The CDR3 protein is CASGTSGADTQYF. CDR3 DNA: TGTGCCAGCGGGACTAGCGGAGCTGATACGCAGTATTTT.

The CDR3 DNA sequence: TGTGCCAGCGCAGGCGACCGGCAAGAGACCCAGTACTTC. Protein: CASAGDRQETQYF. The rearrangement uses TRBV2 and TRBJ2-5; no clear D. The CDR3 extends over 13 amino acids. The germline V and J ends were trimmed by 8 bases and 2 bases, with 12 bases remaining between them. CDR1 SNHLY and CDR2 FYNNEI come from the germline V gene.

This clone has a single count. This chain connects TRBV7-2 to TRBJ1-5; tentative D call: TRBD1 (6 bases). Trimming shortened V by 4 bases and J by 3 bases, and 10 bases separated the two germline ends. The CDR3 extends over 14 amino acids. The germline V gene has CDR1 SGHTA and CDR2 FQGNSA. The CDR3 DNA follows: TGTGCCAGCAGCTCACGGGACACCAATCAGCCCCAGCATTTT. Amino acid sequence: CASSSRDTNQPQHF. The full variable domain, its missing parts supplied by reference TRBV7-2 and TRBJ1-5, is GAGVSQSPSNKVTEKGKDVELRCDPISGHTALYWYRQSLGQGLEFLIYFQGNSAPDKSGLPSDRFSAERTGGSVSTLTIQRTQQEDSAVYLCASSSRDTNQPQHFGDGTRLSIL.

This clone was detected only once. This rearrangement joins TRBV7-8 to TRBJ2-1; 11 nucleotides agree with TRBD2. The germline CDR1 and CDR2 sequences are SGHVS and FQNEAQ. The CDR3 consists of 16 residues. J lost 5 bases, V lost 1 base, and 4 bases had no gene match. The CDR3 DNA reads as TGTGCCAGCAGCTTAGGGCTAGCGGGAGGCGACAATGAGCAGTTCTTC. Translating it yields CASSLGLAGGDNEQFF.

V is TRBV5-1 and J is TRBJ2-3, with 12 bases aligning to TRBD2. V trimming: 4 bases; J trimming: 3 bases; junction bases outside the gene matches: 6. Looked up from germline, CDR1 is SGHRS and CDR2 is YFSETQ. The CDR3 sequence is 16 residues long. The CDR3 region has the DNA TGCGCCAGCAGCAACCCTACTAGCGGGGGGACAGATACGCAGTATTTT. Residues: CASSNPTSGGTDTQYF.

There are a few counts of this clone. This rearrangement joins TRBV6-6 to TRBJ1-5; 12 nucleotides line up with TRBD1. The germline V gene encodes CDR1 MNHNY and CDR2 SVGAGI (reference sequence). Trimming at V came to 5 bases and at J to 3 bases, leaving 8 bases not matched to a gene. This CDR3 is built from 17 residues. DNA of the CDR3: TGTGCCAGCAGTCTCGGGACAGGGGGCAAGCCCAATCAGCCCCAGCATTTT. Translating it yields CASSLGTGGKPNQPQHF.

The V and J genes are TRBV3-1 (or the pseudogene TRBV3-2) and TRBJ2-1; D call uncertain. V dropped 4 bases and J dropped 0 bases, with 10 bases sitting between them. The CDR3 length is 15 residues. Germline V CDR1 and CDR2: LGHDT, YNNKEL (reference sequence). The CDR3 DNA follows: TGTGCCAGCAGCCCCGAGATGAGCTCCTACAATGAGCAGTTCTTC. Its translation: CASSPEMSSYNEQFF.

The CDR3 DNA sequence: TGTGCCAGCAGTTACTCCTCTCCGGGACTTAAACTGTTTTTT. It encodes CASSYSSPGLKLFF. J is TRBJ1-4 and V is TRBV6-5; D is possibly TRBD1 (5 bases). Trimming removed 0 bases from V and 11 bases from J, with 13 bases in between. Per the germline V gene, CDR1 is MNHEY and CDR2 is SVGAGI. This CDR3 has 14 amino acids.

The rearrangement uses TRBV18 and TRBJ2-1; TRBD2 matches 8 bases. The CDR3 sequence is 15 residues long. The germline V gene has CDR1 KGHSH and CDR2 LQKENI. J lost 5 bases, V lost 6 bases, and 9 bases had no gene match. The CDR3 protein is CASSGTAGEDNEQFF. The CDR3 nucleotides read TGTGCCAGCTCCGGAACAGCGGGAGAAGACAATGAGCAGTTCTTC.

The chain recombines TRBV5-6 with TRBJ2-7, with 10 bases identical to TRBD2. Losses at the gene ends were 6 bases for V and 7 bases for J; bases not matched to a gene: 7. From germline, CDR1 is SGHDT and CDR2 YYEEEE. The CDR3 covers 13 residues. CDR3 sequence reads: CASNLAGDGEQYF. In DNA form, the CDR3 reads TGTGCCAGCAACCTAGCGGGAGACGGAGAGCAGTACTTC.

This chain uses TRBV7-8 with TRBJ2-5; a possible D gene is TRBD1 (7 bases). CDR3 size: 14 residues. Germline V CDR1 and CDR2: SGHVS, FQNEAQ. Trimming left V 4 bases short and J 2 bases short, with 11 bases between. CDR3 loop: CASSWRDRQETQYF. CDR3 sequence (DNA): TGTGCCAGCAGCTGGCGGGACAGACAAGAGACCCAGTACTTC.

The chain couples TRBV7-2 to TRBJ2-1; the D gene is possibly TRBD1 (6 bases). This CDR3 comprises 14 residues. V was shortened by 3 bases and J by 7 bases, with 13 bases between the two germline ends. Germline CDR1 and CDR2: SGHTA and FQGNSA. The CDR3 DNA follows: TGTGCCAGCAGCTTTAGGGAACAGGGTAATGAGCAGTTCTTC. As protein: CASSFREQGNEQFF.

Here the CDR3 reads CASRLLPGTSDHEQFF. CDR3 DNA: TGTGCCAGCCGCCTCCTACCGGGGACTAGCGACCATGAGCAGTTCTTC. V is TRBV27 and J is TRBJ2-1, with TRBD2 matching 10 bases. Germline CDR1 MNHEY, CDR2 SMNVEV (reference sequence). This CDR3 is 16 amino acids long. The V segment lost 8 bases and the J segment 8 bases; nucleotides outside the gene matches: 15.

The J gene is TRBJ2-4, the V gene TRBV5-6, with D maybe TRBD2 (6 bases). CDR1 and CDR2 from the germline V gene are SGHDT and YYEEEE. V lost 3 bases and J 8 bases, leaving 6 bases between the germline ends. This CDR3 spans 11 amino acids. As DNA, the CDR3 is TGTGCCAGCAGCTGGGGGGACATTCAGTACTTC. Its protein is CASSWGDIQYF.

This chain connects TRBV27 to TRBJ1-2, with D perhaps matching TRBD1 (6 bases). Trimming pared 5 bases from V and 11 bases from J, leaving 15 bases between. The CDR3 is made up of 12 amino acids. Germline V gene lookup returns CDR1 MNHEY and CDR2 SMNVEV (reference sequence). The CDR3 DNA is TGTGCCAGCAGTACTCGGGACAAACCTTACACCTTC. Protein: CASSTRDKPYTF.

The chain employs TRBV7-9 and TRBJ1-2; no reliable D call. This CDR3 contains 12 residues. Germline V lookup: CDR1 SEHNR, CDR2 FQNEAQ (reference sequence). Between the trimmed V and J ends, which lost 5 bases and 14 bases, there was a span of 18 bases. CDR3 residues: CASSTNGDKSTF. In DNA, the CDR3 is TGTGCCAGCAGCACGAATGGAGATAAATCAACCTTC.

Points on this clone: Its ends do not fully match the called genes, so a read error is possible. The rearrangement joins TRBV28 to TRBJ1-3, with TRBD1 as a possible D gene (6 bases). The CDR3 sequence is 15 residues long. Germline V gives CDR1 MDHEN, CDR2 SYDVKM. The DNA for the CDR3 is TGTGCCAGCAGTTTAGACGACAGGTCTGGGAACACCATATATTTT. This sequence encodes CASSLDDRSGNTIYF.

The chain joins TRBV19 to TRBJ1-5, with TRBD1 identical over 11 bases. The CDR3 runs 15 residues. Germline CDR1 is LNHDA and CDR2 is SQIVND (reference sequence). V lost 7 bases and J lost 6; bases outside the gene matches: 8. CDR3: CASTGDRGTAQPQHF. In DNA, the CDR3 is TGTGCCAGTACCGGGGACAGGGGGACTGCTCAGCCCCAGCATTTT.

The chain uses TRBV9 and TRBJ2-1, with TRBD1 matching over 8 bases. The CDR3 runs 15 residues. The germline V gene has CDR1 SGDLS and CDR2 YYNGEE. After removal of 0 bases from V and 1 base from J, the junction contained 0 bases not matched to a gene. CDR3 nucleotides: TGTGCCAGCAGCGTAGGGACAGGGTCCTACAATGAGCAGTTCTTC. Translated: CASSVGTGSYNEQFF.

The V gene is TRBV28, the J gene TRBJ1-2; TRBD1 matches at 7 bases. The germline V gene encodes CDR1 MDHEN and CDR2 SYDVKM. The length of the CDR3 is 14 residues. V was clipped by 4 bases and J by 7 bases; unmatched bases: 9. The DNA of the CDR3 is TGTGCCAGCAGTTCGAGTAAGACAGGGTTTGGCTACACCTTC. Amino acids: CASSSSKTGFGYTF.

The chain links TRBV5-1 to TRBJ1-2; possibly TRBD1 for D (5 bases). The CDR3 sequence is 15 residues long. V was shortened by 4 bases and J by 3 bases, with 16 bases between the two germline ends. CDR1 is SGHRS and CDR2 is YFSETQ in the germline V gene. The CDR3 region is CASSPSGGTYYGYTF. In DNA, the CDR3 is TGCGCCAGCAGCCCGAGCGGCGGGACGTACTATGGCTACACCTTC.

A few counts support this clone. The chain couples TRBV27 to TRBJ1-1; D ambiguous. Germline CDR1 is MNHEY and CDR2 is SMNVEV (reference sequence). V was trimmed by 5 bases and J by 3 bases, leaving 10 bases between them. The length of the CDR3 is 13 residues. The CDR3 DNA reads as TGTGCCAGCAGTACATTTGCAGACACTGAAGCTTTCTTT. This codes for CASSTFADTEAFF.

This chain connects TRBV4-2 to TRBJ1-4; D is perhaps TRBD1 (5 bases). Germline CDR1 LGHNA, CDR2 YNFKEQ. CDR3 length equals 13 residues. V lost 3 bases to trimming and J lost 11 bases, with 13 bases between them. The CDR3 bases are TGTGCCAGCAGCCATTCCGGAGGGACTAAACTGTTTTTT. Translating gives CASSHSGGTKLFF.

This chain joins TRBV6-5 and TRBJ2-3; 7 bases line up with TRBD1. This CDR3 contains 15 residues. J was trimmed by 0 bases and V by 2 bases; bases with no gene match: 2. CDR1 MNHEY and CDR2 SVGAGI come from the germline V gene. The DNA for the CDR3 is TGTGCCAGCAGTTACGACAGGGCTAGCACAGATACGCAGTATTTT. It codes for CASSYDRASTDTQYF.

This chain connects TRBV21-1 to TRBJ1-2; the D call TRBD1 from the table was never checked on the DNA. TRBV21-1 is noted as a pseudogene. CDR3 length: 13 residues. The CDR3 coding sequence is TGTGCCAGCAGCATAGGGACAGCGAAGCAGGGAGCCTTC. It translates to CASSIGTAKQGAF.

The chain employs TRBV19 and TRBJ1-2; D remains unclear. The CDR3 loop spans 12 amino acids. Germline V CDR1 and CDR2: LNHDA, SQIVND (reference sequence). With 6 bases removed from V and 2 bases from J, the gap between germline ends came to 7 bases. The CDR3 region is CASRATNYGYTF. CDR3 sequence (DNA): TGTGCCAGTAGAGCAACGAACTATGGCTACACCTTC.

The rearrangement joins TRBV27 to TRBJ2-5; unclear D gene. The CDR3 is made up of 14 amino acids. Between the trimmed V and J ends, which lost 2 bases and 4 bases, there was a span of 11 bases. Germline assignment: CDR1 MNHEY and CDR2 SMNVEV (reference sequence). Written as DNA, the CDR3 is TGTGCCAGCAGTTTAGGATGGTCGGGAGAGACCCAGTACTTC. The encoded protein is CASSLGWSGETQYF.

The chain has TRBV30 and TRBJ1-6, with a weak D call TRBD1 (6 bases). V dropped 0 bases and J dropped 4 bases, with 16 bases sitting between them. This CDR3 comprises 17 residues. Germline CDR1 is GTSNPN and CDR2 is SVGIG (reference sequence). For the CDR3, the DNA is TGTGCCTGGAGTGTGGTTACAGGGCGAATATATAATTCACCCCTCCACTTT. It is translated as CAWSVVTGRIYNSPLHF. Full variable domain (rest looked up from reference TRBV30 and TRBJ1-6): SQTIHQWPATLVQPVGSPLSLECTVEGTSNPNLYWYRQAAGRGLQLLFYSVGIGQISSEVPQNLSASRPQDRQFILSSKKLLLSDSGFYLCAWSVVTGRIYNSPLHFGNGTRLTVT.

This chain joins TRBV24-1 and TRBJ1-2; 12 bases are a match to TRBD1. CDR3 length equals 16 residues. In germline, CDR1 is KGHDR, CDR2 SFDVKD. With V trimmed by 4 bases and J by 2 bases, 4 bases remained unmatched. CDR3 DNA: TGTGCCACCAGTGACCCAGGGACAGGGGGCAACTATGGCTACACCTTC. Its protein is CATSDPGTGGNYGYTF.

The chain has TRBV2 and TRBJ2-7; 9 bases align to TRBD1. The J segment lost 5 bases and the V segment lost 7 bases, leaving 3 bases of the junction unmatched. The CDR3 runs to 12 residues. CDR1 and CDR2 from the germline V gene are SNHLY and FYNNEI. The CDR3 here is CASKTGGNEQYF. The CDR3 bases are TGTGCCAGCAAGACAGGGGGAAACGAGCAGTACTTC.

The J gene is TRBJ2-5, the V gene TRBV27; D possibly corresponds to TRBD2 (6 bases). Deletions cut 1 base from V and 7 bases from J, with 13 bases between. The CDR3 has 14 amino acids. The germline V gene encodes CDR1 MNHEY and CDR2 SMNVEV (reference sequence). The CDR3 reads CASSLLAVGVTQYF. The CDR3 bases are TGTGCCAGCAGTTTATTAGCGGTGGGTGTGACCCAGTACTTC.

By sample fraction, this clone is medium-sized. The V call is TRBV21-1, the J call TRBJ1-1; the D call in the table, TRBD1, was not verified against the DNA. TRBV21-1 is termed a pseudogene. This CDR3 comprises 16 residues. The CDR3 protein is CASSKALGTANTEAFF. In nucleotides, the CDR3 is TGTGCCAGCAGCAAAGCGCTTGGGACAGCGAACACTGAAGCTTTCTTT.